A selection of T cell receptor beta chains follows, all from one sample in a study of response to subunit inactivated influenza vaccine. TCRdb reprocessed the RT-PCR reads with MiXCR, giving one entry per CDR3 protein. Altogether roughly 500,000 distinct CDR3 sequences are present, approximately 16% being singletons, with the ten largest covering 3%. Here the sequenced sample was CD4+ T cells sorted from PBMCs, taken around 25 months after vaccination. These receptors all stem from a man between 50 and 69 years old who received an inactivated influenza vaccine. CDR3s include the opening cysteine and the closing phenylalanine or tryptophan. The D gene is left open where the match is weak. Rows may omit the clone size; those that give it use once, few, many or a size class.

v_call	cdr3_length	d_call	j_call	clone_size	cdr3_nt	cdr3_aa
TRBV29-1	11	NA	TRBJ2-2	NA	TGCAGCGTAGGAGGGGCCGGGGAGCTGTTTTTT	CSVGGAGELFF
TRBV2	14	TRBD1	TRBJ1-6	few	TGTGCCAGCGTGCCCGGGACAGGGAATTCACCCCTCCACTTT	CASVPGTGNSPLHF
TRBV5-4	16	TRBD2	TRBJ2-1	NA	TGTGCCAGCAGATCGAACTGGGGGGGGATGGACAATGAGCAGTTCTTC	CASRSNWGGMDNEQFF
TRBV24-1	16	NA	TRBJ1-4	NA	TGTGCCACCAGTGACAATGCCGGGACCGGTAATGAAAAACTGTTTTTT	CATSDNAGTGNEKLFF
TRBV7-2	16	TRBD2	TRBJ2-1	few	TGTGCCAGCAGCACAAGCTCTAGCGGGGGGTACAATGAGCAGTTCTTC	CASSTSSSGGYNEQFF
TRBV4-2	15	TRBD1	TRBJ1-5	many	TGTGCCAGCAGCCAAACGACAGGGGTTGGTCAGCCCCAGCATTTT	CASSQTTGVGQPQHF
TRBV5-1	12	NA	TRBJ2-1	few	TGCGCCAGCCATCCGGGGGGCAGTGAGCAGTTCTTC	CASHPGGSEQFF
TRBV20-1	14	NA	TRBJ1-6	NA	TGCTCAGCTAGAGGTTCGGCAGTCGGTTCACCCCTCCACTTT	CSARGSAVGSPLHF
TRBV29-1	13	TRBD1	TRBJ1-2	NA	TGCAGCGTTGATGCAACAGGGGGCTATGGCTACACCTTC	CSVDATGGYGYTF
TRBV5-1	16	NA	TRBJ2-5	NA	TGCGCCAGCAGCTTGTCATTTAGCGGTTACGAAGAGACCCAGTACTTC	CASSLSFSGYEETQYF
TRBV29-1	13	NA	TRBJ1-2	few	TGCAGCGTTGAAGTCGTTATTACTTCTGGCTACACCTTC	CSVEVVITSGYTF
TRBV7-2	15	NA	TRBJ2-5	NA	TGTGCCAGCAGCCCCAAGCGACACACACAAGAGACCCAGTACTTC	CASSPKRHTQETQYF
TRBV7-9	16	TRBD2	TRBJ2-5	NA	TGTGCCAGCAGCCACGGGGGACTAGCGGGAGCAGAGACCCAGTACTTC	CASSHGGLAGAETQYF
TRBV5-1	15	NA	TRBJ1-4	many	TGCGCCAGCAGCCCCGAGTCCAGGGGAGGAGAAAAACTGTTTTTT	CASSPESRGGEKLFF
TRBV10-2	16	NA	TRBJ2-7	few	TGCGCCAGCAGTGAGTCTCGACCGCGTCCGGTCTACGAGCAGTACTTC	CASSESRPRPVYEQYF
TRBV5-6	13	NA	TRBJ2-7	NA	TGTGCCAGCAGCGGGGCTGCCCGTGGCGAGCAGTACTTC	CASSGAARGEQYF
TRBV7-2	13	NA	TRBJ1-4	few	TGTGCCAGCAGCTTATACCCTAATGAAAAACTGTTTTTT	CASSLYPNEKLFF
TRBV5-1	13	NA	TRBJ2-1	NA	TGCGCCAGCAGCTTAGTGAGTTCGAATGAGCAGTTCTTC	CASSLVSSNEQFF
TRBV28	17	NA	TRBJ1-4	few	TGTGCCAGCAGTTTTTCGACAGGCCAAGGCCCTCATGAAAAACTGTTTTTT	CASSFSTGQGPHEKLFF
TRBV14	18	NA	TRBJ2-5	NA	TGTGCCAGCAGCCAAGAGGAGGGCAGACGAACTTTACGTGAGACCCAGTACTTC	CASSQEEGRRTLRETQYF
TRBV12-3/TRBV12-4	15	NA	TRBJ1-1	many	TGTGCCAGCAGTTTCACCCCTAGGAAGAACACTGAAGCTTTCTTT	CASSFTPRKNTEAFF
TRBV4-2	18	NA	TRBJ2-2	few	TGTGCCAGCAGCCAAGAAGTGCCAGCAGCAGGGGGGAGTGGGGAGCTGTTTTTT	CASSQEVPAAGGSGELFF
TRBV4-3	13	NA	TRBJ1-2	NA	TGCGCCAGCAGCCATCCGAGGACCTTCTCCTACACCTTC	CASSHPRTFSYTF
TRBV20-1	14	NA	TRBJ2-3	NA	TGCAGTGCAGAGCGGAGAACTAGCACAGATACGCAGTATTTT	CSAERRTSTDTQYF
TRBV20-1	10	NA	TRBJ2-5	many	TGCAGTGCTACGGAAGAGACCCAGTACTTC	CSATEETQYF
TRBV27	11	NA	TRBJ2-5	NA	TGTGCCAGCAGTTTTGGGGGGACAGAGTACTTC	CASSFGGTEYF
TRBV6-1	16	TRBD1	TRBJ2-1	NA	TGTGCCAGCGCCAGAAGAGGAGACAGGGCCTACAATGAGCAGTTCTTC	CASARRGDRAYNEQFF
TRBV20-1	13	NA	TRBJ1-2	NA	TGCAGTGCTAGGTCCGGAGCTAACTATGGCTACACCTTC	CSARSGANYGYTF
TRBV5-1	15	NA	TRBJ1-2	NA	TGCGCCAGCAGCTTGGGACATCCGGGGGTCTATGGCTACACCTTC	CASSLGHPGVYGYTF
TRBV5-1	15	NA	TRBJ1-1	NA	TGCGCCAGCAGCTTGGCCCCAACAGAGGGCACTGAAGCTTTCTTT	CASSLAPTEGTEAFF
TRBV20-1	16	TRBD2	TRBJ2-1	few	TGCAGTGCTAGTGGACCGACTAGCGGGAGGGTCAATGAGCAGTTCTTC	CSASGPTSGRVNEQFF
TRBV11-2	14	TRBD1	TRBJ1-4	few	TGTGCCAGCAGCTTGGGACAGGGGGCTGAAAAACTGTTTTTT	CASSLGQGAEKLFF
TRBV5-1	14	TRBD1	TRBJ2-7	few	TGCGCCAGCAGCATGGACAGGGACGGCCACGAGCAGTACTTC	CASSMDRDGHEQYF
TRBV7-3	13	NA	TRBJ2-1	NA	TGTGCCAGCAGCTTATTATCCGTCAATGAGCAGTTCTTC	CASSLLSVNEQFF
TRBV4-1	20	TRBD2	TRBJ2-3	few	TGCGCCAGCAGCCAAGATCGTGGACTAGCGGGGGGGAAAGACACAGATACGCAGTATTTT	CASSQDRGLAGGKDTDTQYF
TRBV10-3	12	NA	TRBJ2-5	many	TGTGCCATCAGTGAGGCCGACAGGACCCAGTACTTC	CAISEADRTQYF
TRBV11-1	16	NA	TRBJ2-7	few	TGTGCCAGCAGCTTAATGAGCGGCGGCGCCTCCTACGAGCAGTACTTC	CASSLMSGGASYEQYF
TRBV5-1	18	TRBD1	TRBJ2-5	few	TGCGCCAGCAGCCTCCAGCCCAGGACAGGGGGTTTACAAGAGACCCAGTACTTC	CASSLQPRTGGLQETQYF
TRBV5-1	13	NA	TRBJ1-3	NA	TGCGCCAGCAGAATAGAGCCTGGAAACACCATATATTTT	CASRIEPGNTIYF
TRBV19	18	TRBD1	TRBJ1-1	few	TGTGCCAGTAGTATGGCTGCCCTGACCGGACAGGGCGGGACTGAAGCTTTCTTT	CASSMAALTGQGGTEAFF
TRBV5-6	16	NA	TRBJ2-3	NA	TGTGCCAGCGGCCCCGAAGCGACCTTTCTCACAGATACGCAGTATTTT	CASGPEATFLTDTQYF
TRBV29-1	15	NA	TRBJ2-1	NA	TGCAGCGTTGAAGATCGAATAGCGTCGATGTATGAGCAGTTCTTC	CSVEDRIASMYEQFF
TRBV20-1	13	NA	TRBJ1-5	NA	TGCAGTGCTCACGACAGCACGAATCAGCCCCAGCATTTT	CSAHDSTNQPQHF
TRBV5-1	15	TRBD1	TRBJ2-1	many	TGCGCCAGCAGCCCGAGGACAGGGGACGGCAATGAGCAGTTCTTC	CASSPRTGDGNEQFF
TRBV27	15	NA	TRBJ2-7	NA	TGTGCCAGCAGAGCGGGAAGACAGGGGACCTACGAGCAGTACTTC	CASRAGRQGTYEQYF
TRBV20-1	15	TRBD2	TRBJ2-1	few	TGCAGTGCTCTCAGGACTAGCGGGAGATCCAATGAGCAGTTCTTC	CSALRTSGRSNEQFF
TRBV12-3/TRBV12-4	10	NA	TRBJ2-5	many	TGTGCCAGCAGTCCCGAGACCCAGTACTTC	CASSPETQYF
TRBV15	15	NA	TRBJ1-1	NA	TGTGCCACCAGCAGAGATCTTCCTCGGACCACTGAAGCTTTCTTT	CATSRDLPRTTEAFF
TRBV4-3	15	TRBD2	TRBJ2-1	few	TGCGCCAGCAGCGAGCGAGGACTAGCGATGAATGAGCAGTTCTTC	CASSERGLAMNEQFF
TRBV20-1	14	TRBD2	TRBJ2-1	few	TGCAGTGCTAGTTTGGGCGGGAGATCGAATGAGCAGTTCTTC	CSASLGGRSNEQFF
TRBV9	14	NA	TRBJ1-4	few	TGTGCCAGCAGCATCGGTCCTAGTAATGAAAAACTGTTTTTT	CASSIGPSNEKLFF